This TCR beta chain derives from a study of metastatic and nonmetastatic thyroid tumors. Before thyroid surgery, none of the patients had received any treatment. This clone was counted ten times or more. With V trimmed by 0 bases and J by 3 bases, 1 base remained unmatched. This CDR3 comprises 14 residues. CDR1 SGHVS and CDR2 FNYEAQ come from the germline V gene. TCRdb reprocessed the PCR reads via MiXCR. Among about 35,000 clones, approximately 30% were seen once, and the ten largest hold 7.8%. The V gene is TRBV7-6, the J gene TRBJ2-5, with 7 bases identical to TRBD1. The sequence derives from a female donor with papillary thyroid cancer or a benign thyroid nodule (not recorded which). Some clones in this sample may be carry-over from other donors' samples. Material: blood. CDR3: CASSLAGTEETQYF. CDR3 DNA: TGTGCCAGCAGCTTAGCCGGGACAGAAGAGACCCAGTACTTC. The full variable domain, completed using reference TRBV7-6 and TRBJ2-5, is GAGVSQSPRYKVTKRGQDVALRCDPISGHVSLYWYRQALGQGPEFLTYFNYEAQQDKSGLPNDRFSAERPEGSISTLTIQRTEQRDSAMYRCASSLAGTEETQYFGPGTRLLVL.